This TCR beta chain was sequenced in a study of blood T cell repertoires in COVID-19. Points on this clone: Relative to the germline gene, one junction end is altered; a read error may explain this.

This CDR3 is built from 17 residues. Germline CDR1 reads SSHAT; CDR2 reads FNYEAQ (reference sequence). Only in-frame clones appear in the TCRdb table, and some are missing; sequencing was by immunoSEQ multiplex PCR. The data show around 52,000 clones, around 90% seen once. This sequence originates from a woman older than 75 with acute or convalescent COVID-19. This rearrangement joins TRBV7-7 to TRBJ2-2; 11 nucleotides agree with TRBD2. The sequenced material came from peripheral blood. The chain's CDR3 is CASSLDSGGVLTGELFF. The CDR3 DNA is TGTGCTAGCAGCTTGGATAGCGGGGGGGTCCTCACCGGGGAGCTGTTTTTT. The variable domain in full, with the rest retrieved from reference TRBV7-7 and TRBJ2-2, is GAGVSQSPRYKVTKRGQDVTLRCDPISSHATLYWYQQALGQGPEFLTYFNYEAQPDKSGLPSDRFSAERPEGSISTLTIQRTEQRDSAMYRCASSLDSGGVLTGELFFGEGSRLTVL.